Listed below are T cell receptor beta chains from one sample, sequenced in a study of cytomegalovirus exposure and HLA in healthy donors. Sequencing used immunoSEQ multiplex PCR; TCRdb keeps in-frame clones, though not all of them. The top ten clones hold over 5% of a sample with tens of thousands of clones, 55% to 70% of them seen once. The specimen was PBMCs. The receptors come from a boy aged 10-17 years in good health and CMV-seropositive. The CDR3 runs from the conserved cysteine through the conserved F or W. Fields, in order: V gene, D gene, J gene, clone size, CDR3 DNA, CDR3 protein. A D gene is named only where the DNA matches it firmly. Only some rows state a clone size, as once, few, many or a class for expanded clones.

v_gene: TRBV19; d_gene: -; j_gene: TRBJ1-1; abundance: -; CDR3nt: TGTGCCAGTAGTATCGTGGTGCTCAGTTCCAGTGAAGCTTTCTTT; CDR3aa: CASSIVVLSSSEAFF
v_gene: TRBV7-6; d_gene: TRBD2; j_gene: TRBJ2-5; abundance: -; CDR3nt: TGTGCCAGCAGCTCTAGCGGCCAAGAGACCCAGTACTTC; CDR3aa: CASSSSGQETQYF
v_gene: TRBV30; d_gene: -; j_gene: TRBJ2-3; abundance: -; CDR3nt: TGTGCCTGGGGCGGACGAGGGACAGATACGCAGTATTTT; CDR3aa: CAWGGRGTDTQYF
v_gene: TRBV5-1; d_gene: -; j_gene: TRBJ1-5; abundance: -; CDR3nt: TGCGCCAGCAGCGTAGGGACACCTAGCAATCAGCCCCAGCATTTT; CDR3aa: CASSVGTPSNQPQHF
v_gene: TRBV2; d_gene: -; j_gene: TRBJ2-6; abundance: -; CDR3nt: TGTGCCAGCAGTGCAGAGAGGACAGAGGTCTCTGGGGCCAACGTCCTGACTTTC; CDR3aa: CASSAERTEVSGANVLTF
v_gene: TRBV7-9; d_gene: -; j_gene: TRBJ1-3; abundance: few; CDR3nt: TGTGCCAGCAGCCTTCCCCGTGGGGGGGCTGGAAACACCATATATTTT; CDR3aa: CASSLPRGGAGNTIYF
v_gene: TRBV5-1; d_gene: -; j_gene: TRBJ2-7; abundance: -; CDR3nt: TGCGCCAGCAGCTTGGTGCTCCTGGGAGATGCGGACGAGCAGTACTTC; CDR3aa: CASSLVLLGDADEQYF
v_gene: TRBV19; d_gene: -; j_gene: TRBJ1-3; abundance: -; CDR3nt: TGTGCCAGTAGTTTCTCGGGGAGCCTCTCTGGAAACACCATATATTTT; CDR3aa: CASSFSGSLSGNTIYF
v_gene: TRBV6-4; d_gene: TRBD1; j_gene: TRBJ1-3; abundance: few; CDR3nt: TGTGCCAGCAGTGACTCCCCCTCCGACAGGGTGTACACCATATATTTT; CDR3aa: CASSDSPSDRVYTIYF
v_gene: TRBV7-2; d_gene: -; j_gene: TRBJ2-3; abundance: -; CDR3nt: TGTGCCAGCAGCTTGGGCTTCTCAGATACGCAGTATTTT; CDR3aa: CASSLGFSDTQYF
v_gene: TRBV7-9; d_gene: TRBD2; j_gene: TRBJ2-1; abundance: -; CDR3nt: TGTTCCAGCAGCTCCGGGGGGGGTGAGCAGTTCTTC; CDR3aa: CSSSSGGGEQFF
v_gene: TRBV18; d_gene: -; j_gene: TRBJ2-2; abundance: -; CDR3nt: TGTGCCAGCTCACCGAGGGACTTTTTCACCGGGGAGCTGTTTTTT; CDR3aa: CASSPRDFFTGELFF
v_gene: TRBV5-1; d_gene: -; j_gene: TRBJ1-2; abundance: few; CDR3nt: TGCGCCAGCAGCTCCGGGGGTGGCTACACCTTC; CDR3aa: CASSSGGGYTF
v_gene: TRBV6-6; d_gene: -; j_gene: TRBJ1-2; abundance: -; CDR3nt: TGTGCCAGCAGTTACTCGAGGGACACAGCTAACTATGGCTACACCTTC; CDR3aa: CASSYSRDTANYGYTF
v_gene: TRBV30; d_gene: TRBD1; j_gene: TRBJ1-2; abundance: -; CDR3nt: TGTGCCTGGAGTCCGGACAGGGGGGCCTATGGCTACACCTTC; CDR3aa: CAWSPDRGAYGYTF
v_gene: TRBV5-1; d_gene: -; j_gene: TRBJ1-1; abundance: -; CDR3nt: TGCGCCAGCAGCTTGGTTCAGGGTGGGAACACTGAAGCTTTCTTT; CDR3aa: CASSLVQGGNTEAFF
v_gene: TRBV6-5; d_gene: -; j_gene: TRBJ1-6; abundance: few; CDR3nt: TGTGCCAGCAGTCGGGGGGACGGCGCGCACCTCCACTTT; CDR3aa: CASSRGDGAHLHF
v_gene: TRBV7-6; d_gene: -; j_gene: TRBJ2-7; abundance: -; CDR3nt: TGTGCCAGCAGCTTCGGCAGGGAAAGCGAGCAGTACTTC; CDR3aa: CASSFGRESEQYF
v_gene: TRBV5-1; d_gene: TRBD1; j_gene: TRBJ1-4; abundance: -; CDR3nt: TGCGCCAGCAGCTTGGGCGGACAGGGGAATGAAAAACTGTTTTTT; CDR3aa: CASSLGGQGNEKLFF
v_gene: TRBV5-1; d_gene: TRBD2; j_gene: TRBJ2-3; abundance: -; CDR3nt: TGCGCCAGCAGCGCGGGGGGCACAGATACGCAGTATTTT; CDR3aa: CASSAGGTDTQYF
v_gene: TRBV9; d_gene: -; j_gene: TRBJ2-5; abundance: -; CDR3nt: TGTGCCAGCAGCGTAGGCGTGCTCCAAGAGACCCAGTACTTC; CDR3aa: CASSVGVLQETQYF
v_gene: TRBV2; d_gene: TRBD1; j_gene: TRBJ1-6; abundance: -; CDR3nt: TGTGCCAGCAGGGCAGAGACAGGGGTCTCACCCCTCCACTTT; CDR3aa: CASRAETGVSPLHF
v_gene: TRBV11-2; d_gene: TRBD2; j_gene: TRBJ2-7; abundance: once; CDR3nt: TGTGCCAGCAGCTCACCTGGCAGGGGACTAGCGGGAGTATCCTACGAGCAGTACTTC; CDR3aa: CASSSPGRGLAGVSYEQYF
v_gene: TRBV28; d_gene: -; j_gene: TRBJ1-2; abundance: -; CDR3nt: TGTGCCAGCAGTTTCTCCTTGGCAGTCTATGGCTACACCTTC; CDR3aa: CASSFSLAVYGYTF
v_gene: TRBV7-3; d_gene: TRBD1; j_gene: TRBJ2-3; abundance: few; CDR3nt: TGTGCCAGCAGCTCCCGATCGGACAGGGCAGATACGCAGTATTTT; CDR3aa: CASSSRSDRADTQYF
v_gene: TRBV6-5; d_gene: TRBD1; j_gene: TRBJ1-1; abundance: -; CDR3nt: TGTGCCAGTGCTACAGGGGGTGACACTGAAGCTTTCTTT; CDR3aa: CASATGGDTEAFF
v_gene: TRBV29-1; d_gene: TRBD2; j_gene: TRBJ2-1; abundance: -; CDR3nt: TGCAGCGCCCCATCTAGCGGGATCTACAATGAGCAGTTCTTC; CDR3aa: CSAPSSGIYNEQFF
v_gene: TRBV2; d_gene: TRBD1; j_gene: TRBJ1-2; abundance: few; CDR3nt: TGTGCCAGCAGTGCGGACAGGGGGAATGGTGGCTACCCCTTC; CDR3aa: CASSADRGNGGYPF
v_gene: TRBV7-8; d_gene: -; j_gene: TRBJ2-7; abundance: -; CDR3nt: TGTGCCAGCAGCTTAGCGGGAGGCCCCTACGAGCAGTACTTC; CDR3aa: CASSLAGGPYEQYF
v_gene: TRBV28; d_gene: TRBD1; j_gene: TRBJ1-1; abundance: -; CDR3nt: TGTGCCAGCAGTTTCCTGACAGGGGGTATATTGAACACTGAAGCTTTCTTT; CDR3aa: CASSFLTGGILNTEAFF
v_gene: TRBV29-1; d_gene: TRBD1; j_gene: TRBJ2-2; abundance: -; CDR3nt: TGCAGCGTTGAACCCCGGGACAGTCTATCCGGGGAGCTGTTTTTT; CDR3aa: CSVEPRDSLSGELFF
v_gene: TRBV7-8; d_gene: -; j_gene: TRBJ2-3; abundance: -; CDR3nt: TGTGCCAGCAGCGACTCACCGGGCACAGATACGCAGTATTTT; CDR3aa: CASSDSPGTDTQYF
v_gene: TRBV6-6; d_gene: -; j_gene: TRBJ1-2; abundance: few; CDR3nt: TGTGCCAGCAGTATCCGACAGGCAGGCTATGGCTACACCTTC; CDR3aa: CASSIRQAGYGYTF
v_gene: TRBV5-4; d_gene: TRBD2; j_gene: TRBJ2-3; abundance: -; CDR3nt: TGTGCCAGCAGCCCACCGGGGGGGGGCGGTGCAGATACGCAGTATTTT; CDR3aa: CASSPPGGGGADTQYF
v_gene: TRBV7-2; d_gene: TRBD2; j_gene: TRBJ2-3; abundance: few; CDR3nt: TGTGCCAGCAGCCAGGGGGCTAGCGGGAGTCGGGATACGCAGTATTTT; CDR3aa: CASSQGASGSRDTQYF
v_gene: TRBV19; d_gene: TRBD1; j_gene: TRBJ2-7; abundance: -; CDR3nt: TGTGCCAGTAGTATCCCCGGGACAGGGAGGAACGAGCAGTACTTC; CDR3aa: CASSIPGTGRNEQYF
v_gene: TRBV5-1; d_gene: -; j_gene: TRBJ2-5; abundance: -; CDR3nt: TGCGCCAGCAGCCGGGTCGCGGGCCCTAGGGAGACCCAGTACTTC; CDR3aa: CASSRVAGPRETQYF
v_gene: TRBV12-5; d_gene: TRBD1; j_gene: TRBJ1-5; abundance: once; CDR3nt: TGTGCTAGCGGGACAGGAGGAAATCAGCCCCAGCATTTT; CDR3aa: CASGTGGNQPQHF
v_gene: TRBV29-1; d_gene: -; j_gene: TRBJ2-1; abundance: few; CDR3nt: TGCAGCGTTGAGCCTAAACTAGTCGGGTTAGATGAGCAGTTCTTC; CDR3aa: CSVEPKLVGLDEQFF
v_gene: TRBV5-4; d_gene: -; j_gene: TRBJ2-7; abundance: few; CDR3nt: TGTGCCAGCAGCCCGGTCGGGGGAACCTCCTACGAGCAGTACTTC; CDR3aa: CASSPVGGTSYEQYF